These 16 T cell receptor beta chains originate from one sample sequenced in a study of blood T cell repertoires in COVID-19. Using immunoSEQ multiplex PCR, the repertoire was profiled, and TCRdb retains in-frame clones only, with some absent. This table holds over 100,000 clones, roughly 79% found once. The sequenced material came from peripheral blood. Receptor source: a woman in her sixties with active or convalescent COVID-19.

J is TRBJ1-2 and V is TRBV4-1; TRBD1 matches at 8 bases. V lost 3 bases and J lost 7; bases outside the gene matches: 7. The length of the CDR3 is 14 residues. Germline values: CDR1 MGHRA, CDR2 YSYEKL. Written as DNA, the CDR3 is TGCGCCAGCAGCCACCCTGGACAGGGATCTGGCTACACCTTC. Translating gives CASSHPGQGSGYTF.

The CDR3 here is CASSLGQVTMNTEAFF. DNA of the CDR3: TGTGCCAGCAGCCTGGGACAGGTTACCATGAACACTGAAGCTTTCTTT. The chain employs TRBV5-4 and TRBJ1-1; 8 nucleotides line up with TRBD1. V dropped 4 bases and J dropped 0; count of bases not matched to a gene: 8. The length of the CDR3 is 16 residues. Looked up from germline, CDR1 is SGHNT and CDR2 is YYREEE (reference sequence).

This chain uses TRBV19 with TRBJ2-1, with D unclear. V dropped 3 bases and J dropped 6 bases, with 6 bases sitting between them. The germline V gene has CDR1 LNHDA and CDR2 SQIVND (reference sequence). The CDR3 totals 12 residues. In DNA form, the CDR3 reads TGTGCCAGTAGTATGCGACTCAATGAGCAGTTCTTC. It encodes CASSMRLNEQFF.

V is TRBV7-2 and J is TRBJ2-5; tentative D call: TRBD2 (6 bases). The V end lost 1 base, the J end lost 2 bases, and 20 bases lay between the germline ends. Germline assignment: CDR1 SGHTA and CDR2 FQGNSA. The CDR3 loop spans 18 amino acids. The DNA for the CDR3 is TGTGCCAGCAGCTTAGATAGTATAGCGGCGGTCGGACAAGAGACCCAGTACTTC. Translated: CASSLDSIAAVGQETQYF.

DNA for the CDR3: TGTGCCAGCAGCCCCGGACGGGGAGCTTTCTTT. Translating gives CASSPGRGAFF. The genes are TRBV3-1 (or the pseudogene TRBV3-2) and TRBJ1-1, with no clear D. The CDR3 runs 11 residues. Trimming shortened V by 4 bases and J by 10 bases, and 10 bases separated the two germline ends. Germline V gives CDR1 LGHDT, CDR2 YNNKEL (reference sequence).

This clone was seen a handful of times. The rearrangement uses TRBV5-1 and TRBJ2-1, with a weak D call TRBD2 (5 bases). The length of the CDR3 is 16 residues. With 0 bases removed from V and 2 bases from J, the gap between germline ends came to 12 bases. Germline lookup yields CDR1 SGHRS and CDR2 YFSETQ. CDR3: CASSLGSGRAYNEQFF. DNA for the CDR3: TGCGCCAGCAGCTTGGGGAGCGGCCGAGCCTACAATGAGCAGTTCTTC.

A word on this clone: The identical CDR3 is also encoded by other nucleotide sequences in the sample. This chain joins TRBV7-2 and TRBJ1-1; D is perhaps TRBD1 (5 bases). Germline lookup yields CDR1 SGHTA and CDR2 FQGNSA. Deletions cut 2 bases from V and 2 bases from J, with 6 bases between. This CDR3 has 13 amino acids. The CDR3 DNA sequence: TGTGCCAGCAGCTTACAGGGTAACACTGAAGCTTTCTTT. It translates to CASSLQGNTEAFF.

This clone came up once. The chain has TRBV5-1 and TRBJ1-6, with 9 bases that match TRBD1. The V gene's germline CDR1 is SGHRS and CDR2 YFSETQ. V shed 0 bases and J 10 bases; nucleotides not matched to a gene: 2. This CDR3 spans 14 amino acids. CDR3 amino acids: CASSLAGQGSPLHF. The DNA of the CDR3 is TGCGCCAGCAGCTTGGCAGGACAGGGGTCACCCCTCCACTTT.

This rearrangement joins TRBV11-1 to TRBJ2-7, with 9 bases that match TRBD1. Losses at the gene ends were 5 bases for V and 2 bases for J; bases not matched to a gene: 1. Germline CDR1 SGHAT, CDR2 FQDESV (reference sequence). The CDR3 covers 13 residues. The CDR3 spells CASSRDRAYEQYF. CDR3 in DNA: TGTGCCAGCAGCCGGGACAGGGCCTACGAGCAGTACTTC.

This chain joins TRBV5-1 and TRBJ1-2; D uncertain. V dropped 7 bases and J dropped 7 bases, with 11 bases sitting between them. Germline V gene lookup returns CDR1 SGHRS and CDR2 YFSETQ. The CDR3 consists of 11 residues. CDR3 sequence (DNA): TGCGCCAGCTTCGGGGTTTCTGGCTACACCTTC. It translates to CASFGVSGYTF.

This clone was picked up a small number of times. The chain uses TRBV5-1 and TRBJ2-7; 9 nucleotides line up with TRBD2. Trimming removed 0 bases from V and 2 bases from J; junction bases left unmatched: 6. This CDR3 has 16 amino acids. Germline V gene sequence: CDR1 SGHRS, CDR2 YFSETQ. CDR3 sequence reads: CASSLVSSGGTYEQYF. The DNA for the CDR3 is TGCGCCAGCAGCTTGGTTAGTAGCGGGGGAACCTACGAGCAGTACTTC. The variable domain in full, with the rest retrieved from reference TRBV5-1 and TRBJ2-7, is KAGVTQTPRYLIKTRGQQVTLSCSPISGHRSVSWYQQTPGQGLQFLFEYFSETQRNKGNFPGRFSGRQFSNSRSEMNVSTLELGDSALYLCASSLVSSGGTYEQYFGPGTRLTVT.

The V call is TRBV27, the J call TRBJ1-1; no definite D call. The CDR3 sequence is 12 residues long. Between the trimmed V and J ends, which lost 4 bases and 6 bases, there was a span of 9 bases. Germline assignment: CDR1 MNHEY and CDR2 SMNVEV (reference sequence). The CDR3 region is CASSYAGSEAFF. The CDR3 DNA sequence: TGTGCCAGCAGTTACGCGGGGTCTGAAGCTTTCTTT.

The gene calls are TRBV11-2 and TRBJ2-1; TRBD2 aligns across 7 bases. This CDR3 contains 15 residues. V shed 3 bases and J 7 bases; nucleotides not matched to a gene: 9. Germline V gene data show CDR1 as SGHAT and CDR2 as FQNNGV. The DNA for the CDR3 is TGTGCCAGCAGCTTTGTCGCGGGAGTGGATAATGAGCAGTTCTTC. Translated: CASSFVAGVDNEQFF. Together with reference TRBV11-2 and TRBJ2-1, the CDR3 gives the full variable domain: EAGVAQSPRYKIIEKRQSVAFWCNPISGHATLYWYQQILGQGPKLLIQFQNNGVVDDSQLPKDRFSAERLKGVDSTLKIQPAKLEDSAVYLCASSFVAGVDNEQFFGPGTRLTVL.

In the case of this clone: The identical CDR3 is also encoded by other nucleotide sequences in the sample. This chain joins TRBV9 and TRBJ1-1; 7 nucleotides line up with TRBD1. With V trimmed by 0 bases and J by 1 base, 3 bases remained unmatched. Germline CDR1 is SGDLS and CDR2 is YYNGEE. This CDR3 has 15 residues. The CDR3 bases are TGTGCCAGCAGCGTAGTTTCAGGGGGGAACACTGAAGCTTTCTTT. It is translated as CASSVVSGGNTEAFF.

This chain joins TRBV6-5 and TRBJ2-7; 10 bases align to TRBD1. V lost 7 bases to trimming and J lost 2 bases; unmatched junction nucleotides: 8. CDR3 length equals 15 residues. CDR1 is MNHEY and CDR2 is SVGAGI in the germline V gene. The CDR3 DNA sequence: TGTGCCAGCATCATCAGCGGGACAGGGGCCTACGAGCAGTACGTC. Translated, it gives CASIISGTGAYEQYV.

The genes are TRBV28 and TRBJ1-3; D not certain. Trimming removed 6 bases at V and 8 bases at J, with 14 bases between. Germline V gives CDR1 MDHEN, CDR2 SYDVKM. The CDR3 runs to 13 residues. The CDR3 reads CASSRSPLDTIYF. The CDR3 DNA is TGTGCCAGCAGCCGGTCCCCTTTGGACACCATATATTTT.